The text below deals with one T cell receptor beta chain. Its antigen is unknown. PCR primers comprised 60 Vbeta and 13 Jbeta primers. Sequenced by immunoSEQ multiplex PCR; TCRdb stores in-frame clones only, minus some. Here the sample spans 65,000 or so clones, approximately 82% being singletons. The sample comes from a study of cytomegalovirus exposure and HLA in healthy donors. Study background: Among about 179 million T cells, an earlier analysis found 90 million to 130 million unique TCR beta sequences. Study results and limitations: Of the V segments, some could not be distinguished, including TRBV6-2 and TRBV6-3, and were excluded. Association of a missense DCLRE1C variant with TCR beta V- and J-gene trimming was reported in a later analysis.

The CDR3 runs to 17 residues. Germline V gene data show CDR1 as MNHNS and CDR2 as SASEGT. V was clipped by 4 bases and J by 1 base; unmatched bases: 5. This TCR was sampled from a girl aged 10 to 17 in good health and CMV-seropositive. Sequencing was done on a sample of PBMCs. This chain uses TRBV6-1 with TRBJ2-7; TRBD2 matches 15 bases. In nucleotides, the CDR3 is TGTGCCAGCAGTGCAGGGACTAGCGGGGGGCTTTCCTACGAGCAGTACTTC. Residues: CASSAGTSGGLSYEQYF.